These 28 T cell receptor beta chains share one sample of origin, sequenced in a study of blood T cells in healthy people across ages. Together with a sample-barcoded 5' primer, a J-beta primer mix was included in a second PCR lasting about 7 to 11 cycles. MiXCR, run by TCRdb on the 5' RACE reads, gives a single entry per CDR3 protein. The table has 920,000 or so distinct CDR3 sequences, more than 40% seen once. The sample comprised blood. These receptors came from a woman aged 60-75 years in good health.

Worth noting for this clonotype: This may arise from a read error, as a much more abundant clone is one base away. J is TRBJ2-7 and V is TRBV5-1, with 9 nucleotides matching TRBD2. CDR3 length: 15 residues. Losses at the gene ends were 5 bases for V and 7 bases for J; bases not matched to a gene: 13. CDR1 is SGHRS, CDR2 YFSETQ, per germline. The chain's CDR3 is CASRSLAGVANEQYF. CDR3 nucleotides: TGCGCCAGCAGATCTTTAGCGGGAGTCGCCAATGAGCAGTACTTC. Using reference TRBV5-1 and TRBJ2-7 for the parts outside the CDR3, the full variable domain is KAGVTQTPRYLIKTRGQQVTLSCSPISGHRSVSWYQQTPGQGLQFLFEYFSETQRNKGNFPGRFSGRQFSNSRSEMNVSTLELGDSALYLCASRSLAGVANEQYFGPGTRLTVT.

This clonotype was seen a few times. The V gene is TRBV21-1, the J gene TRBJ2-5; the DNA was not compared with TRBD1, the D call given in the table. TRBV21-1 corresponds to a pseudogene. The CDR3 is made up of 17 amino acids. In nucleotides, the CDR3 is TGTGCCAGCAGCAATCCGGACAGGGGGATTTTCCAAGAGACCCAGTACTTC. This codes for CASSNPDRGIFQETQYF.

This clonotype was counted ten times or more. This chain links TRBV27 with TRBJ2-7, with 8 bases aligning to TRBD2. The CDR3 loop spans 15 amino acids. Germline CDR1 and CDR2: MNHEY and SMNVEV (reference sequence). After removal of 4 bases from V and 2 bases from J, the junction contained 7 bases not matched to a gene. The CDR3, as DNA: TGTGCCAGCAGTTATACTAGCGGCCAGACCTACGAGCAGTACTTC. Protein product: CASSYTSGQTYEQYF.

This clonotype was recorded at least ten times. V gene TRBV6-2 or TRBV6-3 combines with J gene TRBJ2-7, with 10 positions matching TRBD2. This CDR3 region has 14 residues. V shed 7 bases, J shed 2 bases, and the junction held 5 bases outside the gene matches. Germline V gene sequence: CDR1 MNHEY, CDR2 SVGEGT. The CDR3 reads CASIRTSGAYEQYF. CDR3 DNA: TGTGCCAGCATCCGGACTAGCGGCGCCTACGAGCAGTACTTC.

CDR3: CASSTRDVYEKLFF. CDR3 sequence (DNA): TGCGCCAGCAGCACCCGGGACGTCTATGAAAAACTGTTTTTT. The gene calls are TRBV4-1 and TRBJ1-4; a weak D match, TRBD1 (5 bases). CDR1 is MGHRA and CDR2 is YSYEKL in the germline V gene. The CDR3 consists of 14 residues. V shed 5 bases and J shed 6 bases, with 13 bases lying between them.

The chain is built from TRBV28 and TRBJ1-2; D call uncertain. With 7 bases removed from V and 2 bases from J, the gap between germline ends came to 17 bases. The CDR3 runs 15 residues. The germline gives CDR1 MDHEN, CDR2 SYDVKM. CDR3: CASIERSSWNYGYTF. DNA of the CDR3: TGTGCCAGCATAGAGAGGTCCTCCTGGAACTATGGCTACACCTTC.

This clonotype was seen many times. V and J are TRBV5-5 and TRBJ2-4, with D hard to call. Germline V gene data show CDR1 as SGHKS and CDR2 as YYEKEE (reference sequence). Trimming left V 4 bases short and J 1 base short, with 6 bases between. The CDR3 runs to 13 residues. CDR3 protein: CASSPEAKNIQYF. As DNA, the CDR3 is TGTGCCAGCAGCCCCGAGGCCAAAAACATTCAGTACTTC.

The V call is TRBV7-6, the J call TRBJ2-3; 8 bases line up with TRBD2. The CDR3 sequence is 16 residues long. Germline V gene data show CDR1 as SGHVS and CDR2 as FNYEAQ. Trimming took 1 base from V and 6 from J; bases not matched to a gene: 9. This chain's CDR3 is CASSLEAPAGGDTQYF. DNA for the CDR3: TGTGCCAGCAGCTTAGAGGCCCCGGCGGGGGGCGATACGCAGTATTTT.

Turning to this clonotype: Just one base apart from a much larger clone, this may be a read error. V and J are TRBV11-1 and TRBJ2-1, with TRBD1 matching 9 bases. This CDR3 is 15 amino acids long. Germline lookup yields CDR1 SGHAT and CDR2 FQDESV (reference sequence). CDR3 in amino acids: CANSTQGQGGNEQFF. In DNA form, the CDR3 reads TGTGCCAACAGCACCCAGGGACAGGGTGGCAATGAGCAGTTCTTC.

The CDR3 loop is CSATGQYGDYGYTF. CDR3 DNA: TGCAGTGCTACGGGACAGTATGGGGACTATGGCTACACCTTC. The rearrangement uses TRBV20-1 and TRBJ1-2; 7 bases are a match to TRBD1. The J segment lost 3 bases and the V segment lost 4 bases, leaving 8 bases of the junction unmatched. Germline CDR1 is DFQATT and CDR2 is SNEGSKA (reference sequence). CDR3 length equals 14 residues.

The chain links TRBV18 to TRBJ2-5; TRBD2 might be the D (5 bases). Trimming removed 3 bases at V and 1 base at J, with 12 bases between. Germline CDR1 KGHSH, CDR2 LQKENI. This CDR3 is built from 15 residues. For the CDR3, the DNA is TGTGCCAGCTCACCTATCGGCCTAGCCCAAGAGACCCAGTACTTC. Amino acid sequence: CASSPIGLAQETQYF. Full variable domain (missing parts from reference TRBV18 and TRBJ2-5): NAGVMQNPRHLVRRRGQEARLRCSPMKGHSHVYWYRQLPEEGLKFMVYLQKENIIDESGMPKERFSAEFPKEGPSILRIQQVVRGDSAAYFCASSPIGLAQETQYFGPGTRLLVL.

The chain uses TRBV21-1 and TRBJ2-1; the table's D call of TRBD1 was not tested on the DNA. TRBV21-1 is a known pseudogene. The CDR3 totals 13 residues. Here the CDR3 DNA reads TGTGCCAGCAGCATTCGGGGGTCCTACGAGCAGTTCTTC. Protein product: CASSIRGSYEQFF.

In this sample, this clonotype turned up many times. The chain links TRBV7-2 to TRBJ2-1; tentatively, D is TRBD2 (6 bases). CDR1 is SGHTA, CDR2 FQGNSA, per germline. V was trimmed by 5 bases and J by 2 bases, leaving 10 bases between them. This CDR3 is 14 amino acids long. Here the CDR3 DNA reads TGTGCCAGCAGCCCTGGGACTGCCTACAATGAGCAGTTCTTC. This codes for CASSPGTAYNEQFF.

CDR3 amino acids: CASSLSEGESGQYF. The CDR3 DNA sequence: TGTGCCAGCAGTTTATCGGAAGGGGAGTCGGGGCAGTACTTC. The chain uses TRBV27 and TRBJ2-7; D could derive from TRBD1 or TRBD2 (5 bases each). The CDR3 spans 14 residues. V was trimmed by 0 bases and J by 9 bases, leaving 15 bases between them. Germline CDR1 and CDR2: MNHEY and SMNVEV (reference sequence).

This clonotype occurred once. A much bigger clone sits one base away, suggesting this may be a read error. J is TRBJ2-4 and V is TRBV27, with a weak D call TRBD1 (6 bases). The CDR3 totals 15 residues. CDR1 is MNHEY, CDR2 SMNVEV, per germline (reference sequence). As DNA, the CDR3 is TGTGCCAGCGCACAGGGAAACGGCGGCAAAAGCATTCAGTACTTC. Translation: CASAQGNGGKSIQYF.

This clonotype has ten or more counts. V usage is TRBV7-8 and J usage is TRBJ2-7, with D hard to call. Trimming removed 1 base at V and 3 bases at J, with 13 bases between. CDR1 and CDR2 from the germline V gene are SGHVS and FQNEAQ. CDR3 length: 15 residues. CDR3 nucleotide sequence: TGTGCCAGCAGCTTAGAGGCAGGCGCACGCTACGAGCAGTACTTC. It codes for CASSLEAGARYEQYF.

With respect to this clonotype: An end of the junction differs from the germline gene, which may be a read error. The chain couples TRBV6-2 or TRBV6-3 to TRBJ2-3; 7 bases are shared with TRBD1. The CDR3 extends over 14 amino acids. CDR1 is MNHEY, CDR2 SVGEGT, per germline. CDR3 protein: CASSPRTGTGTQYF. In DNA form, the CDR3 reads TGTGCCAGCAGTCCCCGGACAGGCACAGGTACGCAGTATTTT.

About this clonotype: At one end the junction does not follow the germline gene, possibly because of a read error. The chain recombines TRBV9 with TRBJ2-1, with 8 nucleotides matching TRBD2. Germline CDR1 is SGDLS and CDR2 is YYNGEE. This CDR3 is built from 16 residues. This CDR3 is CASSPFVSSGYNEQFF. The CDR3 nucleotides are TGCGCCAGCAGCCCTTTCGTGTCTAGCGGGTACAATGAGCAGTTCTTC.

There are a few counts of this clonotype. The V and J genes are TRBV12-3 or TRBV12-4 and TRBJ2-5, with 7 bases fitting TRBD1. The tail of the sequence fits TRBJ2-7 better, so the J call may be wrong. The CDR3 runs 13 residues. The CDR3 loop reads CASSPGQSNEQYF. The CDR3 nucleotides read TGTGCCAGCAGTCCGGGACAGAGTAACGAGCAGTACTTC.

V and J are TRBV6-6 and TRBJ1-4; D not resolved. The CDR3 has 14 amino acids. V lost 5 bases, J lost 8 bases, and 15 bases lay in between. The germline CDR1 and CDR2 sequences are MNHNY and SVGAGI (reference sequence). The CDR3 region is CASSMIPSREKLFF. CDR3 sequence (DNA): TGTGCCAGCAGTATGATTCCTAGTAGGGAAAAACTGTTTTTT.

This chain connects TRBV6-6 to TRBJ2-3; 7 nucleotides match TRBD2. Per germline, CDR1 MNHNY and CDR2 SVGAGI (reference sequence). The CDR3 length is 14 residues. The V gene end was trimmed by 4 bases and the J gene end by 4 bases; junction bases not matched to a gene: 5. Here the CDR3 DNA reads TGTGCCAGCAGTTGGGCTAGCGGATCAGATACGCAGTATTTT. This sequence encodes CASSWASGSDTQYF.

CDR3: CSAINSRDRGTSTDTQYF. The CDR3 DNA reads TGCAGTGCTATTAACAGCCGGGACAGGGGAACTAGCACAGATACGCAGTATTTT. The J gene is TRBJ2-3, the V gene TRBV20-1, with TRBD1 matching over 10 bases. The length of the CDR3 is 18 residues. Trimming removed 4 bases from V and 0 bases from J; junction bases left unmatched: 13. The germline gives CDR1 DFQATT, CDR2 SNEGSKA (reference sequence).

This chain joins TRBV25-1 and TRBJ2-7; TRBD1 agrees at 7 bases. CDR3 size: 14 residues. CDR1 is MGHDK and CDR2 is SYGVNS in the germline V gene. V was clipped by 4 bases and J by 2 bases; unmatched bases: 5. The DNA for the CDR3 is TGTGCCAGCAGTGGCCGGGACAGCCCCTACGAGCAGTACTTC. Residues: CASSGRDSPYEQYF.

The V and J genes are TRBV19 and TRBJ2-4; TRBD1 aligns across 12 bases. Germline V lookup: CDR1 LNHDA, CDR2 SQIVND (reference sequence). Germline trimming cut 11 bases from V and 13 bases from J; bases unmatched to any gene: 12. The CDR3 is 13 residues long. In DNA form, the CDR3 reads TGTGCCTCATCTGGGACAGGGGGCCGTGAGCAGTACTTC. Its translation is CASSGTGGREQYF.

The chain couples TRBV7-9 to TRBJ2-3; 9 bases are shared with TRBD2. J was trimmed by 2 bases and V by 1 base; bases with no gene match: 7. CDR3 length: 17 residues. Germline V gives CDR1 SEHNR, CDR2 FQNEAQ (reference sequence). The CDR3 spells CASSLVLGLANTDTQYF. CDR3 nucleotide sequence: TGTGCCAGCAGCTTAGTTTTAGGACTAGCGAACACAGATACGCAGTATTTT.

The V call is TRBV7-3, the J call TRBJ2-3; no clear D gene. V lost 5 bases, J lost 6 bases, and 9 bases lay in between. The CDR3 consists of 12 residues. Germline lookup yields CDR1 SGHTA and CDR2 FQGTGA. This chain's CDR3 is CASSADMDTQYF. CDR3 DNA: TGTGCCAGCAGCGCCGATATGGATACGCAGTATTTT.

This sequence joins TRBV27 and TRBJ2-3, with 7 nucleotides matching TRBD1. In germline, CDR1 is MNHEY, CDR2 SMNVEV (reference sequence). CDR3 length: 16 amino acids. V was pared by 5 bases and J by 5 bases, with 13 bases of the junction left unmatched. CDR3 DNA: TGTGCCAGCAGTGCCCTCAGGGGGAAGGAAGGAGATACGCAGTATTTT. The encoded protein is CASSALRGKEGDTQYF.

V is TRBV10-2 and J is TRBJ2-1, with 8 bases fitting TRBD2. The CDR3 loop spans 15 amino acids. The germline V gene has CDR1 WSHSY and CDR2 SAAADI. Trimming cost V 3 bases and J 4 bases; bases outside gene matches: 5. This chain's CDR3 is CASSEFTGGYNEQFF. CDR3 in DNA: TGCGCCAGCAGTGAATTTACGGGAGGGTACAATGAGCAGTTCTTC.